This is a list of T cell receptor beta chains from one sample in a study of blood T cell repertoires in COVID-19. The repertoire was sequenced with immunoSEQ multiplex PCR; TCRdb's copy has only in-frame clones and lacks some. The table lists around 400,000 clones, over 75% of them singletons. The material sequenced was peripheral blood. Every receptor here comes from a woman aged 60-70 years with COVID-19, enrolled during active disease. Both conserved end residues are trimmed from each CDR3.

TRBJ1-3 TRBV15 13 ATSGRRTEGNTIY
TRBJ1-6 TRBV2 11 ASSGQGDSPLH
TRBJ2-6 TRBV28 16 ASSLYAREDAGANVLT
TRBJ2-5 TRBV5-1 11 ASSLSGGETQY
TRBJ1-1 TRBV18 15 ASSLWTGVLINTEAF
TRBJ1-4 TRBV29-1 10 SVEDSGPELF
TRBJ1-1 TRBV7-2 11 ASSLGELTGAF
TRBJ1-1 TRBV28 13 ASTSGQGWRTEAF
TRBJ2-7 TRBV5-5 14 ASSLGPGQSSYEQY
TRBJ2-2 TRBV14 16 ASSPGLRQGKNTGELF
TRBJ2-7 TRBV25-1 15 ASSEGGGRYSSYEQY
TRBJ1-5 TRBV27 12 ASSTRTGNQPQH
TRBJ1-5 TRBV18 13 ASSQRQGNNQPQH
TRBJ2-7 TRBV27 15 ASSLGRGGRGSYEQY
TRBJ2-1 TRBV19 13 ASTSDRLRYNEQF
TRBJ2-7 TRBV6-1 12 ASSEGQGTYEQY
TRBJ1-2 TRBV27 12 ASSHRGGENGYT
TRBJ1-5 TRBV10-3 13 AISDGRGQRQPQH
TRBJ2-3 TRBV1 14 TSSQGRGRSPKAQY
TRBJ2-7 TRBV5-5 10 ASSFTGAEQY
TRBJ1-2 TRBV2 10 ASSERGGGYT
TRBJ2-7 TRBV19 11 ASSIEKPYEQY
TRBJ2-1 TRBV11-2 13 ASSLDSRSYNEQF
TRBJ2-5 TRBV7-2 12 ASSQNGGSETQY
TRBJ1-4 TRBV7-3 11 ASSSTGGEKLF
TRBJ2-2 TRBV7-3 13 ASSPNGQGTGELF
TRBJ2-3 TRBV5-4 14 ASSLERGSGTDTQY
TRBJ2-7 TRBV4-2 11 ASSQQTGYEQY
TRBJ1-2 TRBV5-1 13 ASSLVGVGNYGYT
TRBJ1-1 TRBV28 12 ASCGPGQEAEAF
TRBJ1-2 TRBV28 14 ASSLWGQGENYGYT
TRBJ1-2 TRBV6-5 11 ASSQSRDRGYT
TRBJ1-6 TRBV9 13 ASSVDPELNSPLH
TRBJ2-7 TRBV7-2 13 ASSLGHTTGYEQY
TRBJ1-1 TRBV9 11 ASRSDRNLEAF
TRBJ1-1 TRBV19 11 ASIQGWETEAF
TRBJ1-1 TRBV3-1/TRBV3-2 12 ASSQDGGAREAF
TRBJ2-1 TRBV3-1/TRBV3-2 15 ASSLTAWNSLSNEQF
TRBJ1-5 TRBV23-1 16 ASSQIRDGTLSNQPQH
TRBJ2-3 TRBV15 14 ATSTGQGALTDTQY
TRBJ2-7 TRBV6-5 13 ASSYRDRGAYEQY
TRBJ1-3 TRBV4-2 15 ASSQVTGASSGNTIY
TRBJ2-7 TRBV19 13 ASSPRRTGGSEQY
TRBJ1-1 TRBV3-1/TRBV3-2 11 ASSNDRGTEAF
TRBJ1-1 TRBV11-3 12 ASSLGSLNTEAF
TRBJ2-3 TRBV4-1 14 ASSPGPSGPTDTQY
TRBJ1-6 TRBV28 13 ASSLGGVRNSPLH
TRBJ1-2 TRBV18 12 ASSPQGQGYGYT
TRBJ1-5 TRBV28 13 ASSLSGASNQPQH
TRBJ1-1 TRBV19 12 ASSEQGVSTEAF
TRBJ2-2 TRBV27 9 ATTDTGELF
TRBJ2-5 TRBV6-5 13 ASTVTGLAGETQY
TRBJ2-5 TRBV19 11 ASSIQGTETQY
TRBJ1-1 TRBV18 13 ASSLGQLSNTEAF
TRBJ1-1 TRBV4-1 12 ASSQDRRNTEAF